This T cell receptor beta chain was retrieved from a study of technical replicates of blood from four donors. Only in-frame clones appear in the TCRdb table, and some are missing; sequencing was by immunoSEQ multiplex PCR. The top ten clones hold about 4.6% of a sample with tens of thousands of clones, approximately 87% of them seen once. This CDR3 has 16 residues. The specimen sequenced was PBMCs. The TCR was taken from a human donor in good health. Some clones in this sample may be carry-over from other donors' samples. The V gene is TRBV21-1, the J gene TRBJ2-1; the table's D gene call, TRBD1, was not cross checked with the DNA. TRBV21-1 is an annotated pseudogene. CDR3 residues: CASRRHRGIYRNEQFF. As DNA, the CDR3 is TGTGCCAGCAGAAGACACAGGGGTATCTATCGCAATGAGCAGTTCTTC.